This TCR beta chain was profiled in a study of radiation and T cells in renal cell carcinoma. Remarks on this clone: Its matching antigen is unknown.

Trimming removed 4 bases at V and 1 base at J, with 9 bases between. The CDR3 spans 14 residues. Germline V gene data show CDR1 as SGHDT and CDR2 as YYEEEE. Clones were read by immunoSEQ multiplex PCR, and TCRdb kept only the in-frame ones, dropping some. The sample lists about 140,000 clones; roughly 80% were seen once. The time point here: baseline pretreatment blood. Stated treatment: 15 Gy SBRT to primary tumor, nephrectomy 4 weeks later. Clear cell pathology was present in this patient's renal cell carcinoma. Findings and caveats of the study: From baseline, blood top tumor clonotypes peaked at 2 weeks post-radiation.

The V and J genes are TRBV5-6 and TRBJ2-1; D may correspond to TRBD1 or TRBD2 (5 bases each). The input for sequencing was blood, taken from a patient whose treatment included radiotherapy and nephrectomy. This TCR was sampled from a woman between 45 and 60 years old with renal cell carcinoma. CDR3 sequence (DNA): TGTGCCAGCAGCCCGGGGCAGTCCTACAATGAGCAGTTCTTC. Encoded protein: CASSPGQSYNEQFF.